The clone carrying this T cell receptor beta chain was detected many times. Its antigen is still unknown. TCRdb passed the 5' RACE reads through MiXCR, listing each CDR3 protein once. This sample has a few hundred thousand distinct CDR3 sequences, with approximately 10% found just once. These data are taken from a study of T-cell memory formation after mild COVID-19. The overall study: Clustering of TCRs was largely donor specific.

CDR1 is SGHTA, CDR2 FQGTGA, per germline. This CDR3 region has 14 residues. After removal of 5 bases from V and 2 bases from J, the junction contained 5 bases not matched to a gene. The study's findings and limits: Chiefly within CM and EM were the contracting CD4+ clones; CD8+ ones were within EMRA. Memory from before infection featured some responding clones, which suggests cross-reactive memory joined.

The source of this sequence is a man aged 18 to 29 who had mild COVID-19 (a few samples of this study predate the infection). Cell type and time point are not known. The sample was PBMCs or a T cell subset sorted from them (not recorded which). The rearrangement uses TRBV7-3 and TRBJ2-5; 7 bases are a match to TRBD1. The CDR3 reads CASSPTGVQETQYF. The CDR3 DNA follows: TGTGCCAGCAGCCCTACAGGGGTGCAAGAGACCCAGTACTTC.